Described below is a single T cell receptor beta chain sequence and its context. Its matching antigen is unknown. V gave up 1 base and J gave up 2 bases, with 6 bases separating them. Germline loops: CDR1 SGHDN, CDR2 FVKESK. The CDR3 consists of 15 residues. The data are from a study of OX40 agonist ivuxolimab in advanced cancers. Study-wide results and caveats: CD8+ T cells were the subset that, on average, had more expanded clones than CD4+.

TCRdb's table, derived via immunoSEQ multiplex PCR, lists solely in-frame clones and lacks some. The sample lists 20,000 or so clones, approximately 78% occurring once. The sequences come from CD4+ or CD8+ T cells sorted from blood, collected in a trial of the OX40 agonist ivuxolimab. The receptor comes from an adult with an advanced solid tumor such as melanoma, head and neck, liver or kidney cancer. The chain combines TRBV14 with TRBJ2-6, with D hard to call. The CDR3 protein is CASSQGSPGANVLTF. DNA of the CDR3: TGTGCCAGCAGCCAAGGGAGCCCTGGGGCCAACGTCCTGACTTTC.